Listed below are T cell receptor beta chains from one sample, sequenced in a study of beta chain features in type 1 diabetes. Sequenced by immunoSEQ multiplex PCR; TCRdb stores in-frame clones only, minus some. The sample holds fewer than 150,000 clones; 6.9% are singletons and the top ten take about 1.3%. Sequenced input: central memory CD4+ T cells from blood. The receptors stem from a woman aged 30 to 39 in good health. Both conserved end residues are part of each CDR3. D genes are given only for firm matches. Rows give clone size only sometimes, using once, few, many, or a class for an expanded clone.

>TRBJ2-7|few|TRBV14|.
CASSQYAGVGEQYF
TGTGCCAGCAGCCAATACGCGGGCGTCGGGGAGCAGTACTTC
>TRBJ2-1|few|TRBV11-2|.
CASSSSGHSTYNEQFF
TGTGCCAGCAGCTCCTCAGGGCATTCAACCTACAATGAGCAGTTCTTC
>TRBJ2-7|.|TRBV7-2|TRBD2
CASSLGAGESSYEQYF
TGTGCCAGCAGCTTAGGGGCGGGGGAAAGCTCCTACGAGCAGTACTTC
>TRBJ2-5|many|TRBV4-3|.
CASSQEGREVRETQYF
TGCGCCAGCAGCCAAGAGGGCAGGGAGGTGCGAGAGACCCAGTACTTC
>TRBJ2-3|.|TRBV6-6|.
CASSAVTADTQYF
TGTGCCAGCAGTGCCGTGACTGCAGATACGCAGTATTTT
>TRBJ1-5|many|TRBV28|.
CASSPAQGGPQHF
TGTGCCAGCAGTCCCGCCCAGGGAGGGCCCCAGCATTTT
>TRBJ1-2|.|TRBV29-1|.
CSVVEGRYGYTF
TGCAGCGTTGTTGAGGGAAGGTATGGCTACACCTTC
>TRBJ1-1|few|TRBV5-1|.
CASGTGGGDTEAFF
TGCGCCAGCGGTACGGGGGGGGGCGACACTGAAGCTTTCTTT
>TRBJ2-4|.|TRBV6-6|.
CASHWGEAKNIQYF
TGTGCCAGTCACTGGGGGGAAGCCAAAAACATTCAGTACTTC
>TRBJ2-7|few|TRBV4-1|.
CASSLHFPAETYEQYF
TGCGCCAGCAGCCTCCACTTCCCAGCGGAAACCTACGAGCAGTACTTC
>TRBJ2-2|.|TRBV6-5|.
CASSYEVRVAGELFF
TGTGCCAGCAGTTACGAAGTCAGGGTGGCCGGGGAGCTGTTTTTT
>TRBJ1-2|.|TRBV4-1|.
CASSQEWAGNGYTF
TGCGCCAGCAGCCAAGAGTGGGCAGGGAATGGCTACACCTTC